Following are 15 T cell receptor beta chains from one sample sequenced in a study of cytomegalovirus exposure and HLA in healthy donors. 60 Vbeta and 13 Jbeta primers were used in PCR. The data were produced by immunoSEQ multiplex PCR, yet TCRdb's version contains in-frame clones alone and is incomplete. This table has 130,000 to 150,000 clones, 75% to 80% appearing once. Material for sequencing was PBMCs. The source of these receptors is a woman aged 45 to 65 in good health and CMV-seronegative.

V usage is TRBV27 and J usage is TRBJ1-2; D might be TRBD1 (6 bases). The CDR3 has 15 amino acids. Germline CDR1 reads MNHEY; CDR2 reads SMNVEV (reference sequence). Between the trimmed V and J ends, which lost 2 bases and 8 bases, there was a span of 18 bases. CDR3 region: CASSLTQGSPMGYTF. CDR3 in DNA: TGTGCCAGCAGTTTAACCCAGGGGAGTCCTATGGGCTACACCTTC.

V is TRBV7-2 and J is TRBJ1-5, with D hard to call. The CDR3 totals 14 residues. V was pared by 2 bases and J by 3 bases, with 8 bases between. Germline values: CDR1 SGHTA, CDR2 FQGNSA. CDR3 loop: CASSLFGDNQPQHF. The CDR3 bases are TGTGCCAGCAGCTTATTCGGGGACAATCAGCCCCAGCATTTT.

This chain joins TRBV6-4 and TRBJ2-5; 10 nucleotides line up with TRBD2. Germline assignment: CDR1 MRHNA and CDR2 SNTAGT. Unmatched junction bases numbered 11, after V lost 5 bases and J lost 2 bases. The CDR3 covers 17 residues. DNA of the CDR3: TGTGCCAGCAGTCCCAGCGGGGGGGCCGGAGGTCAAGAGACCCAGTACTTC. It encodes CASSPSGGAGGQETQYF.

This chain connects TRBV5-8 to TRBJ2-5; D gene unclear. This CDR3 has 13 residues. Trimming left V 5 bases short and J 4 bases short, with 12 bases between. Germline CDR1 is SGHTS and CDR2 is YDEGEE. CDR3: CASRGRSRETQYF. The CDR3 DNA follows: TGTGCCAGCAGGGGCAGATCGCGAGAGACCCAGTACTTC.

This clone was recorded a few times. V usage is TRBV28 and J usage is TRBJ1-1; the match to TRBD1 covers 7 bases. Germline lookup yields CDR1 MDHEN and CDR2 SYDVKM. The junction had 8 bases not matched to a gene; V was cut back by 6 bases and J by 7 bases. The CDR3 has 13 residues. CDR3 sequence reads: CASRRGTVHEAFF. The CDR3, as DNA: TGTGCCAGCAGAAGGGGGACAGTGCATGAAGCTTTCTTT.

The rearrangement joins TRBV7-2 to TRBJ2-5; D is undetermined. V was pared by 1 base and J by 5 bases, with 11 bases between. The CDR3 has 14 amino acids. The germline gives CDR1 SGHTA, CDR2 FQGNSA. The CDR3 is CASSLVPAVETQYF. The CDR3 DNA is TGTGCCAGCAGCTTAGTCCCCGCGGTGGAGACCCAGTACTTC.

CDR3 DNA: TGTGCCAGCAGCTCTTTCTCCTACAATGAGCAGTTCTTC. This encodes CASSSFSYNEQFF. The rearrangement joins TRBV7-9 to TRBJ2-1; no firm D call. This CDR3 contains 13 residues. V gave up 4 bases and J gave up 0 bases, with 4 bases separating them. The germline CDR1 and CDR2 sequences are SEHNR and FQNEAQ (reference sequence).

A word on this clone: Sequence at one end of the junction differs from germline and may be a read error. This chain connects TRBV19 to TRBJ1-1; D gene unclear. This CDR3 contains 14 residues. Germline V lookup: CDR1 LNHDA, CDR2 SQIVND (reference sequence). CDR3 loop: CASTNGGSSVESFF. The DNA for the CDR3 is TGTGCCAGTACCAACGGAGGTTCGTCGGTTGAATCTTTCTTT. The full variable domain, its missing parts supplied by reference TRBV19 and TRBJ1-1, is DGGITQSPKYLFRKEGQNVTLSCEQNLNHDAMYWYRQDPGQGLRLIYYSQIVNDFQKGDIAEGYSVSREKKESFPLTVTSAQKNPTAFYLCASTNGGSSVESFFGQGTRLTVV.

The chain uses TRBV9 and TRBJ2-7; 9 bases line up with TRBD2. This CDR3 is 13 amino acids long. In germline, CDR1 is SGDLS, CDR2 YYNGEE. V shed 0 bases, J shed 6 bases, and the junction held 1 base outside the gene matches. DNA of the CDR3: TGTGCCAGCAGCGTAGCGACTAGCGGCGAGCAGTACTTC. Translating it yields CASSVATSGEQYF.

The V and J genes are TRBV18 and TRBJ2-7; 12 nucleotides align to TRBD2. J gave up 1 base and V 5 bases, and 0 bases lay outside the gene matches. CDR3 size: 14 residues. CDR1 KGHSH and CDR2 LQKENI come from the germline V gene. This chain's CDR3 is CASSTSGGSYEQYF. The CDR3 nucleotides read TGTGCCAGCTCAACTAGCGGGGGGTCCTACGAGCAGTACTTC.

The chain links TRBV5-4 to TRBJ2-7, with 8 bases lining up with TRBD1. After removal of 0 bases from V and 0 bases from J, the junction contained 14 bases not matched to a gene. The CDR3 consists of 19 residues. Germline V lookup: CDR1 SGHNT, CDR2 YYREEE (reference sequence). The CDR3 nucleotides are TGTGCCAGCAGCTTGGAAGTTTTGACAGGGGTATCTACCTCCTACGAGCAGTACTTC. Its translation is CASSLEVLTGVSTSYEQYF.

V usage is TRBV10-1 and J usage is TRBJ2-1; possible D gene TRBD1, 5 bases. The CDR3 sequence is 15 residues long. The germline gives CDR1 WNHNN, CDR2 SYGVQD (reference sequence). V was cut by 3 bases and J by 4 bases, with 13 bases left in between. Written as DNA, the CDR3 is TGCGCCAGCAGTGAAGTGGACACGAAGTACAATGAGCAGTTCTTC. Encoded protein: CASSEVDTKYNEQFF.

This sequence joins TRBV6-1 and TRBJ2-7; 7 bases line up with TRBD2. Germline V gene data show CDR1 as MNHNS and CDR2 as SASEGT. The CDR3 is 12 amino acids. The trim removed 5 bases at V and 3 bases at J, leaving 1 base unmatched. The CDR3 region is CASSLAVYEQYF. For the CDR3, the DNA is TGTGCCAGCAGTCTAGCGGTCTACGAGCAGTACTTC.

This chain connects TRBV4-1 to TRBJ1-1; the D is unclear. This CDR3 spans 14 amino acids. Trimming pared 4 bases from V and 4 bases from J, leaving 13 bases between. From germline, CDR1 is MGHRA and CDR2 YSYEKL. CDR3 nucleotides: TGCGCCAGCAGCCCCGCCCGTACACGCACTGAAGCTTTCTTT. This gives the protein CASSPARTRTEAFF.

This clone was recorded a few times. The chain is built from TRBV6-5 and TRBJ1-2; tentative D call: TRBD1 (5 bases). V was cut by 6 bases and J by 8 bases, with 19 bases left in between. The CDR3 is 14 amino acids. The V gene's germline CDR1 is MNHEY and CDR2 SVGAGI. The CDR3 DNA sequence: TGTGCCAGCAGCCATACAGGAAAACTAAGAGGCTACACCTTC. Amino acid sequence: CASSHTGKLRGYTF.